Listed below are T cell receptor beta chains from one sample, sequenced in a study of CD8+CD57+ T cells in acquired aplastic anemia. TCRdb redid the calling of the reads with MiXCR, one entry per CDR3 protein. The sample comprises approximately 190,000 distinct CDR3 sequences, more than 45% of which are singletons, and around 9.7% rests with the top ten. Sequenced input: sorted CD4+, CD8+, or CD8+CD57+ T cells (not recorded which) from PBMCs. The receptor set was obtained from a human donor with aplastic anemia. Each CDR3 is given with its conserved first and last residue. Each record gives: D gene, clone size, J gene, V gene, CDR3 DNA, CDR3 protein. The D gene is left open where the match is weak. Rows give clone size only sometimes, using once, few, many, or a class for an expanded clone.

>-|once|TRBJ2-1|TRBV4-1
TGCGCCAGCAGCCAAGTAGGGGGGGGGCGTGAGCAGTTCTTC
CASSQVGGGREQFF
>-|-|TRBJ2-7|TRBV7-8
TGTGCCAGCAGCTTAATGCCTCACGAGCAGTACTTC
CASSLMPHEQYF
>TRBD1|many|TRBJ2-7|TRBV20-1
TGCAGTGCTAGAGATAGGACAGGGGAGCAGTACTTC
CSARDRTGEQYF
>-|few|TRBJ2-7|TRBV20-1
TGCAGTGCTAGCCGAACGGACAGAGCCTACGAGCAGTACTTC
CSASRTDRAYEQYF
>-|-|TRBJ2-7|TRBV4-2
TGTGCCAGCAGCCAGCGCGACGACGGAACAAACGAGCAGTACTTC
CASSQRDDGTNEQYF
>-|many|TRBJ1-6|TRBV7-6
TGTGCCAGCAGCTTCGAGGAGATTAATTCACCCCTCCACTTT
CASSFEEINSPLHF
>TRBD2|-|TRBJ2-3|TRBV19
TGTGCCACCACTAGCGGGGGGGCCGGCACAGATACGCAGTATTTT
CATTSGGAGTDTQYF
>TRBD1|-|TRBJ1-2|TRBV20-1
TGCAGTGCACAAAGGACAGGGGGGAACTATGGCTACACCTTC
CSAQRTGGNYGYTF
>TRBD2|-|TRBJ2-7|TRBV2
TGTGCCAGCAGTCCGGGACGGGGGGAATACGAGCAGTACTTC
CASSPGRGEYEQYF
>TRBD1|many|TRBJ1-2|TRBV7-9
TGTGCCAGCAGCCGAGGACAGGGGGCTAACTATGGCTACACCTTC
CASSRGQGANYGYTF
>-|few|TRBJ2-5|TRBV19
TGTGCCGGGAGAGGGGGAGGGGTTGAGGAGACCCAGTACTTC
CAGRGGGVEETQYF
>TRBD1|many|TRBJ1-2|TRBV28
TGTGCCAGCAGTCCAGACAGGGTCCGGGGCTACACCTTC
CASSPDRVRGYTF
>-|many|TRBJ2-5|TRBV7-9
TGTGCCAGCAGCTTAGTTACGGGTCCACTGTACTTC
CASSLVTGPLYF
>TRBD2|-|TRBJ2-3|TRBV20-1
TGCAGTGCCCAGCGGACTAGCGGAGCCACAGATACGCAGTATTTT
CSAQRTSGATDTQYF
>-|-|TRBJ1-1|TRBV29-1
TGCAGCGTTGAATCACTCCTTGGGAACACTGAAGCTTTCTTT
CSVESLLGNTEAFF
>TRBD2|many|TRBJ2-1|TRBV9
TGTGCCAGCAGCTCAAGTAGCGGGAGGATTATATACAATGAGCAGTTCTTC
CASSSSSGRIIYNEQFF